This T cell receptor (beta chain) was documented in a study of T cell responses to AZD1222 COVID-19 vaccine. V lost 2 bases to trimming and J lost 1 base, with 9 bases between them. The germline V gene encodes CDR1 SGHDT and CDR2 YYEEEE. The CDR3 totals 14 residues. Sequencing was performed with immunoSEQ multiplex PCR; in TCRdb, only in-frame clones are kept and a portion is missing. The table shows roughly 170,000 clones, with around 88% occurring only once. This TCR came from an adult in good health. This specimen consisted of peripheral blood, obtained on day 0 of AZD1222 vaccination. The rearrangement joins TRBV5-6 to TRBJ2-5; D is perhaps TRBD1 or TRBD2 (5 bases each). CDR3: CASSFRDPQETQYF. CDR3 DNA: TGTGCCAGCAGCTTCAGGGACCCCCAAGAGACCCAGTACTTC.